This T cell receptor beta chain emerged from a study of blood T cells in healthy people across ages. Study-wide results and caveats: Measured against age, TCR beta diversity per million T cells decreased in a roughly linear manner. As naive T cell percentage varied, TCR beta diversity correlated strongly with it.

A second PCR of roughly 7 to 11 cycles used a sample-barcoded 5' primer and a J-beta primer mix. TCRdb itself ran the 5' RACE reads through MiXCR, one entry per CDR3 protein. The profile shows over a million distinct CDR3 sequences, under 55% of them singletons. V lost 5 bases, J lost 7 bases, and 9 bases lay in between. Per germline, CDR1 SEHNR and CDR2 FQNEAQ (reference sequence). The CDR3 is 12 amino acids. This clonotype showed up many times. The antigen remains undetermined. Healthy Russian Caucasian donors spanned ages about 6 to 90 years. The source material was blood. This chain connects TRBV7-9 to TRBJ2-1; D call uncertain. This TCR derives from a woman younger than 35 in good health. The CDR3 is CASSPDNNEQFF. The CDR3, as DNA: TGTGCCAGCAGCCCCGACAATAATGAGCAGTTCTTC.